This T cell receptor beta chain is from a study of blood T cell repertoires in COVID-19. This clone was counted between two and nine times. TCRdb's table, derived via immunoSEQ multiplex PCR, lists solely in-frame clones and lacks some. The sample has some 350,000 clones; around 87% are singletons. The V and J ends lost 5 bases and 3 bases, in that order; junction bases with no gene match: 3. CDR1 SGHAT and CDR2 FQNNGV come from the germline V gene. The CDR3 length is 13 residues. The TCR originated in a woman aged 30 to 39 who had recovered from COVID-19. Sequenced input: PBMCs or T cells enriched from blood (not recorded which). V is TRBV11-2 and J is TRBJ1-2, with 7 bases lining up with TRBD1. The CDR3: CASSAGQDYGYTF. Here the CDR3 DNA reads TGTGCCAGCAGCGCTGGACAGGACTATGGCTACACCTTC.